The 17 T cell receptor beta chains presented below share a single source sample, sequenced in a study of CD8 T cells in ankylosing spondylitis. TCRdb used MiXCR to reprocess the 5' RACE reads, holding one entry per CDR3 protein. The sample lists about 200,000 distinct CDR3 sequences, roughly 13% seen once, with 15% to 20% in the top ten. The material sequenced was blood, either unsorted or a sorted T cell fraction (not recorded which). These receptors all come from a male donor with ankylosing spondylitis or in good health (not recorded which).

The chain is built from TRBV7-9 and TRBJ2-1; 9 bases agree with TRBD1. The CDR3 has 16 residues. After removal of 5 bases from V and 6 bases from J, the junction contained 11 bases not matched to a gene. CDR1 is SEHNR and CDR2 is FQNEAQ in the germline V gene (reference sequence). The chain's CDR3 is CASSAGRDREGNEQFF. Here the CDR3 DNA reads TGTGCCAGCAGCGCAGGCCGGGACAGGGAGGGCAATGAGCAGTTCTTC.

This rearrangement joins TRBV6-1 to TRBJ1-6; D ambiguous. V lost 3 bases and J 11 bases, leaving 8 bases between the germline ends. This CDR3 spans 12 amino acids. Germline lookup yields CDR1 MNHNS and CDR2 SASEGT. CDR3 DNA sequence: TGTGCCAGCAGTGACTCCGCGACACCCCTCCACTTT. Encoded protein: CASSDSATPLHF.

The CDR3 is CASSPRDRATNEKLFF. As DNA, the CDR3 is TGTGCCAGCAGTCCCAGGGACCGTGCAACTAATGAAAAACTGTTTTTT. This chain links TRBV12-3 or TRBV12-4 with TRBJ1-4; D may be TRBD1 (5 bases). The V end lost 5 bases, the J end lost 0 bases, and 13 bases lay between the germline ends. The CDR3 extends over 16 amino acids.

The sample holds a few counts of this clonotype. The V and J genes are TRBV4-1 and TRBJ2-1; tentative D call: TRBD1 (6 bases). Trimming stripped 2 bases from V and 3 bases from J, with 14 bases between. The CDR3 spans 16 residues. The germline V gene encodes CDR1 MGHRA and CDR2 YSYEKL. The CDR3 loop is CASSQLQTGDYNEQFF. CDR3 coding DNA: TGCGCCAGCAGCCAACTACAGACAGGCGACTACAATGAGCAGTTCTTC.

The chain links TRBV25-1 to TRBJ2-7; TRBD1 matches 8 bases. V was clipped by 6 bases and J by 6 bases; unmatched bases: 7. Germline lookup yields CDR1 MGHDK and CDR2 SYGVNS. The CDR3 runs 13 residues. CDR3 amino acids: CASSQGARTEQYF. The CDR3 DNA sequence: TGTGCCAGCAGCCAGGGGGCGCGAACCGAGCAGTACTTC.

This clonotype showed up just a few times. The rearrangement joins TRBV29-1 to TRBJ1-2, with D tentatively TRBD1 (6 bases). Trimming took off 3 bases at V and 5 bases at J, with 13 bases between the two ends. This CDR3 comprises 13 residues. Per the germline V gene, CDR1 is SQVTM and CDR2 is ANQGSEA. CDR3 DNA: TGCAGCGTTGATCGGGACAAGTCGTATGGCTACACCTTC. Translation gives CSVDRDKSYGYTF.

This clonotype was seen many times. V usage is TRBV25-1 and J usage is TRBJ2-1; possible D gene TRBD1, 5 bases. This CDR3 contains 13 residues. Germline V gene sequence: CDR1 MGHDK, CDR2 SYGVNS. V was cut by 3 bases and J by 7 bases, with 10 bases left in between. The CDR3 bases are TGTGCCAGCAGTGATCAGGGCCCAAATGAGCAGTTCTTC. Its translation is CASSDQGPNEQFF.

This sequence joins TRBV6-4 and TRBJ2-3, with TRBD2 matching over 8 bases. The CDR3 runs to 14 residues. Germline V gene data show CDR1 as MRHNA and CDR2 as SNTAGT. V trimming: 3 bases; J trimming: 1 base; junction bases outside the gene matches: 0. CDR3 in DNA: TGTGCCAGCAGTGAACTAGCGGGCACAGATACGCAGTATTTT. This codes for CASSELAGTDTQYF.

At least ten counts were recorded for this clonotype. The gene calls are TRBV12-3 or TRBV12-4 and TRBJ1-1, with TRBD1 matching 7 bases. Trimming cost V 5 bases and J 4 bases; bases outside gene matches: 4. The CDR3 runs 13 residues. The CDR3: CASSTGASTEAFF. DNA of the CDR3: TGTGCCAGCAGTACAGGGGCCAGCACTGAAGCTTTCTTT.

This clonotype occurred a few times. The V gene is TRBV6-1, the J gene TRBJ2-2, with D maybe TRBD2 (5 bases). The V end was cut by 6 bases, the J end by 6 bases, with 11 bases between. The CDR3 runs to 13 residues. Germline lookup yields CDR1 MNHNS and CDR2 SASEGT. CDR3 in DNA: TGTGCCAGCAGCCCCAGCGGCCCCGGGGAGCTGTTTTTT. This encodes CASSPSGPGELFF.

This clonotype was seen more than once but under ten times. The rearrangement uses TRBV5-1 and TRBJ1-1; TRBD1 agrees at 10 bases. The V gene end was trimmed by 0 bases and the J gene end by 4 bases; junction bases not matched to a gene: 3. Germline V gives CDR1 SGHRS, CDR2 YFSETQ. This CDR3 is built from 15 residues. CDR3 DNA sequence: TGCGCCAGCAGCTTGGGGGACAGGGGAGGCACTGAAGCTTTCTTT. Translation gives CASSLGDRGGTEAFF. Full variable domain (remainder filled in from reference TRBV5-1 and TRBJ1-1): KAGVTQTPRYLIKTRGQQVTLSCSPISGHRSVSWYQQTPGQGLQFLFEYFSETQRNKGNFPGRFSGRQFSNSRSEMNVSTLELGDSALYLCASSLGDRGGTEAFFGQGTRLTVV.

This clonotype was counted only a few times. The V gene is TRBV9, the J gene TRBJ1-1, with a weak D call TRBD1 (6 bases). CDR1 is SGDLS and CDR2 is YYNGEE in the germline V gene. The CDR3 extends over 13 amino acids. The ends were cut back, 6 bases at V and 6 bases at J, with 15 bases in the middle. CDR3 amino acids: CASNGGGDAEAFF. For the CDR3, the DNA is TGTGCCAGCAACGGAGGGGGAGACGCTGAAGCTTTCTTT. The full variable domain, its missing parts supplied by reference TRBV9 and TRBJ1-1, is DSGVTQTPKHLITATGQRVTLRCSPRSGDLSVYWYQQSLDQGLQFLIQYYNGEERAKGNILERFSAQQFPDLHSELNLSSLELGDSALYFCASNGGGDAEAFFGQGTRLTVV.

As DNA, the CDR3 is TGTGCCAGTAGTCAACACCCGGACCCTATAACCGGGGAGCTGTTTTTT. Translating gives CASSQHPDPITGELFF. This sequence joins TRBV19 and TRBJ2-2; D gene ambiguous. The CDR3 loop spans 16 amino acids. Germline CDR1 LNHDA, CDR2 SQIVND (reference sequence). V was trimmed by 5 bases and J by 5 bases, leaving 18 bases between them.

V usage is TRBV29-1 and J usage is TRBJ1-4; D ambiguous. Deletions cut 4 bases from V and 10 bases from J, with 10 bases between. CDR1 is SQVTM, CDR2 ANQGSEA, per germline. The CDR3 is 11 residues long. CDR3 sequence reads: CSVVEAGKLFF. CDR3 DNA: TGCAGCGTTGTGGAAGCGGGAAAACTGTTTTTT.

With respect to this clonotype: Sequence at one end of the junction differs from germline and may be a read error. The chain couples TRBV7-9 to TRBJ1-6; no reliable D call. Per germline, CDR1 SEHNR and CDR2 FQNEAQ (reference sequence). The CDR3 spans 12 residues. The CDR3 reads CASSPGDSALHF. The DNA for the CDR3 is TGTGCCAGCAGCCCCGGGGATTCAGCCCTCCACTTT.

This chain's CDR3 is CASSYSTPYEQYF. In nucleotides, the CDR3 is TGTGCCAGCAGTTATAGCACCCCCTACGAGCAGTACTTC. This chain uses TRBV6-2 or TRBV6-3 with TRBJ2-7; D is uncertain. The CDR3 is made up of 13 amino acids. The germline V gene has CDR1 MNHEY and CDR2 SVGEGT. Trimming pared 3 bases from V and 2 bases from J, leaving 8 bases between.

The chain links TRBV20-1 to TRBJ2-7; tentatively, D is TRBD2 (6 bases). There are 11 residues in the CDR3. The germline V and J ends were trimmed by 3 bases and 6 bases, with 9 bases remaining between them. CDR1 is DFQATT, CDR2 SNEGSKA, per germline (reference sequence). The CDR3 loop is CSASGGGEQYF. The DNA of the CDR3 is TGCAGTGCTAGCGGGGGTGGCGAGCAGTACTTC.